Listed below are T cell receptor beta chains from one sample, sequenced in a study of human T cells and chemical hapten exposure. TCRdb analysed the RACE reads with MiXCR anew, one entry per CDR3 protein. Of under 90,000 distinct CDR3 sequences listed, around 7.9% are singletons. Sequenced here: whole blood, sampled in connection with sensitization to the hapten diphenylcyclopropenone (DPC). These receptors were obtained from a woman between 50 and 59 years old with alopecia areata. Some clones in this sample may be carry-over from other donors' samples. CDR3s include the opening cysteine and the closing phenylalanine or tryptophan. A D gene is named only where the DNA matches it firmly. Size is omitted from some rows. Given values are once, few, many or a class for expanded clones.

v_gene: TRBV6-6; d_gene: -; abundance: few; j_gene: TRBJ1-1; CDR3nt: TGTGCCAGCAGGAGAGCTGAAGCTTTCTTT; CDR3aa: CASRRAEAFF
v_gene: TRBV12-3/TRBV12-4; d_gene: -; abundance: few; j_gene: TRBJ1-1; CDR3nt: TGTGCCAGCAGTTTTAGGTCGTCCCGATTGGGCACTGAAGCTTTCTTT; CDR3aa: CASSFRSSRLGTEAFF
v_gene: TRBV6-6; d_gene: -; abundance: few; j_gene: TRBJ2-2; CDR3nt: TGTGCCAGCAGGGCCCAAGAGGCATCCGGGGAGCTGTTTTTT; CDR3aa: CASRAQEASGELFF
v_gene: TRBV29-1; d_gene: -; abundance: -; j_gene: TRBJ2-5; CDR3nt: TGCAGCGTTGGCCCGGGGGAGACCCAGTACTTC; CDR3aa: CSVGPGETQYF
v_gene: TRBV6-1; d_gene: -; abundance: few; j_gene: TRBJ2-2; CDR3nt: TGTGCCAGCGTCAGGGGCGAGAACACCGGGGAGCTGTTTTTT; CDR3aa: CASVRGENTGELFF
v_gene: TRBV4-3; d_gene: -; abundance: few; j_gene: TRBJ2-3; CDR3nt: TGCGCCAGCAGCCGTTTCCTACAGGGCCCGAGCACAGATACGCAGTATTTT; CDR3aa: CASSRFLQGPSTDTQYF
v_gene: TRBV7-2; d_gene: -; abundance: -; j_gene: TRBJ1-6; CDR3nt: TGTGCCAGCAGCCCCCTGGGGCAGAGTAATTCACCCCTCCACTTT; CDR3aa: CASSPLGQSNSPLHF
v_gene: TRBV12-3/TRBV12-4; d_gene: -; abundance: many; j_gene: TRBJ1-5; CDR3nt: TGTGCCAGCAGTTTAGCGGCCCAGGGCGGTCAGCCCCAGCATTTT; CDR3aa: CASSLAAQGGQPQHF
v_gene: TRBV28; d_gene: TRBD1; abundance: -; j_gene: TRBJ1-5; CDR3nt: TGTGCCAGCAGCCCAAACAGGGGGCGCAATCAGCCCCAGCATTTT; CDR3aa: CASSPNRGRNQPQHF
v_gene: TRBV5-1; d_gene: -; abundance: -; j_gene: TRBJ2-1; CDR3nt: TGCGCCAGCAGCTTGGTGGTTGGTCAGGGTGGACATGAGCAGTTCTTC; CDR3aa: CASSLVVGQGGHEQFF
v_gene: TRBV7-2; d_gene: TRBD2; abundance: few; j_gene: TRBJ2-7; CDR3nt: TGTGCCAGCAGCTCCGGACTAGCGGGTTCCGGAGGGTACGAGCAGTACTTC; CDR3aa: CASSSGLAGSGGYEQYF
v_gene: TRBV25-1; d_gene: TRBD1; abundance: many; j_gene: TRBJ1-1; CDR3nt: TGTGCCAGCGAGGGACAGGGGGTTTTGAACACTGAAGCTTTCTTT; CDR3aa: CASEGQGVLNTEAFF
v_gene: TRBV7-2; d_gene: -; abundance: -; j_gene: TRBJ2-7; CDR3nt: TGTGCCAGCAGCTTATCTCCCCCGGGTACCTACGAGCAGTACTTC; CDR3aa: CASSLSPPGTYEQYF
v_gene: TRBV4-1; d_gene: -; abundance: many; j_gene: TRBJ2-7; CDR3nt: TGCGCCAGCAGCCCCCCCAGCTCCTACGAGCAGTACTTC; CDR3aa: CASSPPSSYEQYF
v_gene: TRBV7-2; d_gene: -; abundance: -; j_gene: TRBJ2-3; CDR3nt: TGTGCCAGCAGCTTTACAGCTAGCACAGATACGCAGTATTTT; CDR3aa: CASSFTASTDTQYF
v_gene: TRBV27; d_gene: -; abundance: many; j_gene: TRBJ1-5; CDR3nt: TGTGCCAGCAGTTCCCCAGGTCAGCCCCAGCATTTT; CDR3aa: CASSSPGQPQHF
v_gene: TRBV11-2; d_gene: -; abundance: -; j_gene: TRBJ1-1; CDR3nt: TGTGCCAGTTCTCGGGAGCACACTGAAGCTTTCTTT; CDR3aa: CASSREHTEAFF
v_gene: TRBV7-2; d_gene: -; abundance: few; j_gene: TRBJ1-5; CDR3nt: TGTGCCAGCAGCTTTCGGCAGGGTAACCAGCCCCAGCATTTT; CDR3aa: CASSFRQGNQPQHF
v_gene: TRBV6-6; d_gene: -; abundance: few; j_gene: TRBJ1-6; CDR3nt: TGTGCCAGCAGTTCTGGACAGTCACCCCTCCACTTT; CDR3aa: CASSSGQSPLHF
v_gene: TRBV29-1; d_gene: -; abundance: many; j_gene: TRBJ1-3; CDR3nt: TGCAGCGTTGAAGTGGGTTCACCTGGAAACACCATATATTTT; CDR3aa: CSVEVGSPGNTIYF
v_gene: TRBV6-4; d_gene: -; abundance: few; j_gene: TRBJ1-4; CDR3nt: TGTGCCAGCAGTCATGTTGCAACTAATGAAAAACTGTTTTTT; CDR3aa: CASSHVATNEKLFF
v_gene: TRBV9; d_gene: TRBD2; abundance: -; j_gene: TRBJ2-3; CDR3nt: TGTGCCAGCAGCGCTAGCGGGAGTACCGATACGCAGTATTTT; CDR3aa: CASSASGSTDTQYF
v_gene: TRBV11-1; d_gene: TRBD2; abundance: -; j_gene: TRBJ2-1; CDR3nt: TGTGCCAGCAGCTCGACGGGACTAGCGGGGGGGTTCCTTCACTACAATGAGCAGTTCTTC; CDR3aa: CASSSTGLAGGFLHYNEQFF
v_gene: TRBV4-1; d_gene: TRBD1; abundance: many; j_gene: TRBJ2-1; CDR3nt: TGCGCCAGCAGCCAAGGGACAGGGCCCTACAATGAGCAGTTCTTC; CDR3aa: CASSQGTGPYNEQFF
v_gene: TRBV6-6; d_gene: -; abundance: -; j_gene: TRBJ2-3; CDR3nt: TGTGCCAGCAGTTACTCTGCCAACACAGATACGCAGTATTTT; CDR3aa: CASSYSANTDTQYF
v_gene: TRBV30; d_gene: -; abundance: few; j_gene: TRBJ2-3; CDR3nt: TGTGCCTGGAGTGTGGCGGGAACCTCCCCAGATACGCAGTATTTT; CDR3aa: CAWSVAGTSPDTQYF
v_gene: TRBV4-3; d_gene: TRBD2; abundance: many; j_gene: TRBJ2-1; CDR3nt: TGCGCCAGCAGCCAGACGGATCTAGCGGGGTTTTACAATGAGCAGTTCTTC; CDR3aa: CASSQTDLAGFYNEQFF
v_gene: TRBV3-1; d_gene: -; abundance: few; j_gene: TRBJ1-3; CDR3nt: TGTGCCAGCAGCCCCTCCAGGGTTGGAAACACCATATATTTT; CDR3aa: CASSPSRVGNTIYF
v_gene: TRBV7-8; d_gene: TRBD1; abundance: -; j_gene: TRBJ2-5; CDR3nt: TGTGCCAGCAGCACAGGGGGTGGGGGCCAGGAGACCCAGTACTTC; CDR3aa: CASSTGGGGQETQYF
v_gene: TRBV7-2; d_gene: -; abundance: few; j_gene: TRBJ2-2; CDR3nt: TGTGCCAGCAGCTTAAGGGGGGACAGTTCCGGGGAGCTGTTTTTT; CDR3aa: CASSLRGDSSGELFF
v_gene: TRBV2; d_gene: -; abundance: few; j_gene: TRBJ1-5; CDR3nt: TGTGCCAGCAGTATCCGGGACGGAGGCTCTAGCAATCAGCCCCAGCATTTT; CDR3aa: CASSIRDGGSSNQPQHF
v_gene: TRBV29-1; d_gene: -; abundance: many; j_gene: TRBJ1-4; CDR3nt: TGCAGCGAACGACAGGATAGGAAAACTAATGAAAAACTGTTTTTT; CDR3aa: CSERQDRKTNEKLFF
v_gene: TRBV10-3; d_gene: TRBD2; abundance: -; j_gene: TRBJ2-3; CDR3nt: TGTGCCATATCCGAGACTAGCGGGGTCGGCACAGATACGCAGTATTTT; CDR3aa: CAISETSGVGTDTQYF
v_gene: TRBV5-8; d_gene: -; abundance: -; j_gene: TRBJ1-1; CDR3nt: TGTGCCAGCAGCTTGGAAGGCAGGGCAGTGGATGAAGCTTTCTTT; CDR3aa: CASSLEGRAVDEAFF
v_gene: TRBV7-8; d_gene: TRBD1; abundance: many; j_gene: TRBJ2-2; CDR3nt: TGTGCCAGCAAAGAGACAGGGGTTACCGGGGAGCTGTTTTTT; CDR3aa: CASKETGVTGELFF
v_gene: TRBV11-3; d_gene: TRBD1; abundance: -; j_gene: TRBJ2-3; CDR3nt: TGTGCCAGCAGCTTCGGACAGGGGGCCACAGATACGCAGTATTTT; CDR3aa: CASSFGQGATDTQYF
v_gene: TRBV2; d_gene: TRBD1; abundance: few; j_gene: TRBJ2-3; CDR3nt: TGTGCCAGCGTTCGGACAGGGGGGTTAGATACGCAGTATTTT; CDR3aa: CASVRTGGLDTQYF